A selection of T cell receptor beta chains follows, all from one sample in a study of blood T cell repertoires in COVID-19. This table comes from immunoSEQ multiplex PCR, and its TCRdb copy is limited to in-frame clones, with some not included. The sample holds about 180,000 clones, about 87% seen once. Sequencing was carried out using peripheral blood. The receptors shown here come from a man aged 35 to 55 with active or convalescent COVID-19. The CDR3 runs from the conserved cysteine through the conserved F or W. The order of the fields is clone size, D gene, J gene, V gene, CDR3 DNA, CDR3 protein. The D gene is left open where the match is weak. A row's size may be missing; if present it is once, few, many or a size class.

>-|-|TRBJ1-2|TRBV3-1/TRBV3-2
TGTGCCAGCAGCCAAACAGGGAACTATGGCTACACCTTC
CASSQTGNYGYTF
>-|TRBD1|TRBJ1-6|TRBV6-5
TGTGCCACCCAGGGGGGTGGATCACCCCTCCACTTT
CATQGGGSPLHF
>-|TRBD1|TRBJ1-5|TRBV6-5
TGTGCCAGCAGCGACAGGGTAAGGCAGCCCCAGCATTTT
CASSDRVRQPQHF
>-|-|TRBJ1-2|TRBV19
TGTGCCAGTAGTATCGTCGGTACTAACTATGGCTACACCTTC
CASSIVGTNYGYTF
>-|-|TRBJ2-3|TRBV27
TGTGCCAGCAGGTATAATACAGGCACAGATACGCAGTATTTT
CASRYNTGTDTQYF
>-|TRBD1|TRBJ1-5|TRBV19
TGTGCCAGTAGTCCGGGACAGGGACAGCCCCAGCATTTT
CASSPGQGQPQHF
>-|-|TRBJ1-1|TRBV7-9
TGTGCCAGCAGCTCAGCAAGGAGGAACACTGAAGCTTTCTTT
CASSSARRNTEAFF
>-|-|TRBJ1-2|TRBV18
TGTGCCAGCTCACCAGGATTGCCAGGAGGGTCTTACTATGGCTACACCTTC
CASSPGLPGGSYYGYTF
>-|-|TRBJ2-1|TRBV1
TGCACCAGCAGCCAAGGGACAGGGTCAAACAATGAGCAGTTCTTC
CTSSQGTGSNNEQFF
>-|-|TRBJ1-6|TRBV27
TGTGCCAGCAGTTCGGGGAGGAACCGCTTGAGGAATTCACCCCTCCACTTT
CASSSGRNRLRNSPLHF
>-|TRBD1|TRBJ1-4|TRBV7-9
TGTGCCAGCAGCTTAGTTTTTAAACAGGGGATTGAAAAACTGTTTTTT
CASSLVFKQGIEKLFF
>-|TRBD1|TRBJ1-1|TRBV19
TGTGCCAGTAGTACGACAGGGGCGAGTGAAGCTTTCTTT
CASSTTGASEAFF
>-|TRBD1|TRBJ1-1|TRBV4-2
TGTGCCAGCAGCCATGAGACAGGGGTCGGAACTGAAGCTTTCTTT
CASSHETGVGTEAFF
>-|-|TRBJ1-3|TRBV11-2
TGTGCCAGCAGCTCTCACCCTAACTCTGGAAACACCATATATTTT
CASSSHPNSGNTIYF
>-|-|TRBJ2-3|TRBV12-5
TGTGCTAGTGGTTTAGGACAGTCCAGCACAGATACGCAGTATTTT
CASGLGQSSTDTQYF
>-|-|TRBJ2-1|TRBV5-6
TGTGCCAGCAGCTTGGGGACCCGGGGGTACAATGAGCAGTTCTTC
CASSLGTRGYNEQFF
>-|TRBD2|TRBJ2-5|TRBV7-2
TGTGCCAGCAGCTTAACTAGCGGGGGGTCTTTGGGGACCCAGTACTTC
CASSLTSGGSLGTQYF
>-|TRBD2|TRBJ2-3|TRBV15
TGTGCCACCAGCAGAGATTGGGTTAGCGGGAGTATTAGCACAGATACGCAGTATTTT
CATSRDWVSGSISTDTQYF
>once|TRBD2|TRBJ2-1|TRBV2
TGTGCCAGCAGTGGGTTCGCGGGGGGGATCGATGAGCAGTTCTTC
CASSGFAGGIDEQFF
>-|-|TRBJ2-6|TRBV24-1
TGTGCCACCAGTGATTCCTCAACAGGGTCAGGGGCCAACGTCCTGACTTTC
CATSDSSTGSGANVLTF
>-|-|TRBJ1-1|TRBV6-5
TGTGCCAGCAGCCATGGTTCAGGTCGAGCTTTCTTT
CASSHGSGRAFF
>once|TRBD2|TRBJ2-3|TRBV4-3
TGCGCCAGCAGCCAAAAATCTGACCTAGCGGGGAACACAGATACGCAGTATTTT
CASSQKSDLAGNTDTQYF
>-|TRBD1|TRBJ1-5|TRBV19
TGTGCCAGTAGTATCAAGGGACAGCTCAATCAGCCCCAGCATTTT
CASSIKGQLNQPQHF
>-|-|TRBJ1-2|TRBV11-2
TGTGCCAGCAGCTTCCGGAATAGGGGGACGGACCATGGCTACACCTTC
CASSFRNRGTDHGYTF
>-|-|TRBJ2-1|TRBV10-2
TGCGCCAGCGATGGAGGTAATGAGCAGTTCTTC
CASDGGNEQFF
>-|-|TRBJ1-2|TRBV28
TGTGCCAGCCATCAGAATGGGGCAGGGACTAGTTATGGCTACACCTTC
CASHQNGAGTSYGYTF
>-|TRBD1|TRBJ1-2|TRBV28
TGTGCCAGCGGAGGCCAAAACACAGGGGCCTATGGCTACACCTTC
CASGGQNTGAYGYTF
>-|-|TRBJ1-5|TRBV28
TGTGCCAGCCGCGGGGGGGCGCGGCAGCCCCAGCATTTT
CASRGGARQPQHF
>few|TRBD1|TRBJ1-5|TRBV28
TGTGCCAGCACTCGGCGGGACAGGGGGAATCAGCCCCAGCATTTT
CASTRRDRGNQPQHF
>once|TRBD1|TRBJ1-1|TRBV4-1
TGCGCCAGCAGCCAAAGCCCCCGCAGGGGGGATAACACTGAAGCTTTCTTT
CASSQSPRRGDNTEAFF
>-|-|TRBJ1-1|TRBV6-1
TGTGCCAGCAGTGAAGTCAGGGAATACCCTGAAGCTTTCTTT
CASSEVREYPEAFF
>-|-|TRBJ1-1|TRBV2
TGTGCCCGGCGGGGAGAAGCTTTCTTT
CARRGEAFF
>-|-|TRBJ1-2|TRBV11-2
TGTGCCAGCAGCTTAGATTTACGGGGAAATGGCTACACCTTC
CASSLDLRGNGYTF
>once|TRBD1|TRBJ1-6|TRBV27
TGTGCCAGCAGAGGAAGGGGGCTCTGGTCACCCCTCCACTTT
CASRGRGLWSPLHF
>-|-|TRBJ2-7|TRBV5-1
TGCGCCAGCAGCTTGGTTGACACCTCCTACGAGCAGTACTTC
CASSLVDTSYEQYF
>-|TRBD1|TRBJ2-7|TRBV28
TGTGCCGGTCGACAGGGAACCTACGAGCAGTACTTC
CAGRQGTYEQYF
>-|TRBD1|TRBJ2-5|TRBV4-1
TGCGCCAGCAGCCAAGTTGGGACAGGGGTGCCCCAAGAGACCCAGTACTTC
CASSQVGTGVPQETQYF
>-|-|TRBJ1-3|TRBV30
TGTGCCTGGGCCACAGGGCTCTCTGGAAACACCATATATTTT
CAWATGLSGNTIYF
>-|TRBD2|TRBJ2-3|TRBV2
TGTGCCAGCAGTGAACTAGCGGGGTCTAGCACAGATACGCAGTATTTT
CASSELAGSSTDTQYF
>-|TRBD1|TRBJ1-2|TRBV2
TGTGCCAGCAGTGAAGCGAGGGACAGTTATGGCTACACCTTC
CASSEARDSYGYTF
>-|-|TRBJ2-6|TRBV19
TGTGCCAGTAGTATAGGAGGGTACGGGGCCAACGTCCTGACTTTC
CASSIGGYGANVLTF
>-|-|TRBJ1-2|TRBV5-1
TGCGCCAGCAGCAAAACACAGGCCGCCTATGGCTACACCTTC
CASSKTQAAYGYTF
>-|TRBD1|TRBJ1-2|TRBV6-5
TGTGCCAGCAGTCGGACAGGAACCTATGGCTACACCTTC
CASSRTGTYGYTF
>-|TRBD1|TRBJ1-1|TRBV11-2
TGTGCCAGCAGCTCCGGGACAGCGAACACTGAAGCTTTCTTT
CASSSGTANTEAFF